These 2 T cell receptor beta chains share one sample of origin, sequenced in a study of blood T cell repertoires in COVID-19. Assay: immunoSEQ multiplex PCR; the TCRdb copy retains only in-frame clones and omits some. The sample yields about 61,000 clones, 88% seen once. The sequenced sample consisted of peripheral blood. All receptors come from a woman at least 80 years old with active COVID-19.

The chain has TRBV7-3 and TRBJ1-4, with 11 bases fitting TRBD1. The CDR3 has 21 amino acids. Germline values: CDR1 SGHTA, CDR2 FQGTGA. Trimming took 4 bases from V and 5 from J; bases not matched to a gene: 21. CDR3 sequence (DNA): TGTGCCAGCAGCTCCCCGCCACCCCGGACAGGGGGCGCAGAATCCAATGAAAAACTGTTTTTT. Protein: CASSSPPPRTGGAESNEKLFF.

The chain couples TRBV7-2 to TRBJ1-1; 8 bases agree with TRBD1. V trimming: 5 bases; J trimming: 6 bases; junction bases outside the gene matches: 11. CDR3 length: 15 residues. Germline V CDR1 and CDR2: SGHTA, FQGNSA. CDR3 sequence: CASSLGQGFGAEAFF. The CDR3 region has the DNA TGTGCCAGCAGCCTAGGACAGGGTTTTGGCGCTGAAGCTTTCTTT.